The 22 T cell receptor beta chains given below trace back to one sample, sequenced in a study of cytomegalovirus exposure and HLA in healthy donors. PCR employed 60 Vbeta and 13 Jbeta primers. The assay was immunoSEQ multiplex PCR, and TCRdb's table has in-frame clones only and misses some. In the table there are just over 150,000 clones, 78% of which are singletons. Sequencing was carried out using PBMCs. These receptors were obtained from a woman aged 40 to 55 in good health and CMV-seronegative.

The CDR3 DNA reads TGTGCCAGCAGCTTAGGACTAACATCGGGTGAGCAGTACTTC. This sequence encodes CASSLGLTSGEQYF. J is TRBJ2-7 and V is TRBV11-3; D may be TRBD2 (5 bases). The ends were cut back, 1 base at V and 7 bases at J, with 14 bases in the middle. The CDR3 has 14 amino acids. Looked up from germline, CDR1 is SGHNT and CDR2 is YENEEA.

The rearrangement uses TRBV5-4 and TRBJ2-7; tentatively, D is TRBD1 (5 bases). Germline CDR1 reads SGHNT; CDR2 reads YYREEE (reference sequence). CDR3 length: 13 amino acids. With 0 bases removed from V and 2 bases from J, the gap between germline ends came to 6 bases. The CDR3 loop reads CASSLGRAYEQYF. CDR3 bases: TGTGCCAGCAGCTTGGGCAGGGCCTACGAGCAGTACTTC.

This clone has just one count. The CDR3 DNA follows: TGTGCCAGCAGCGGTACAGGGGGCATGAACACTGAAGCTTTCTTT. Its translation is CASSGTGGMNTEAFF. The chain combines TRBV2 with TRBJ1-1; TRBD1 matches 9 bases. Germline V gives CDR1 SNHLY, CDR2 FYNNEI. This CDR3 contains 15 residues. Unmatched junction bases numbered 5, after V lost 6 bases and J lost 0 bases. Looking up the rest from reference TRBV2 and TRBJ1-1 gives the full variable domain: EPEVTQTPSHQVTQMGQEVILRCVPISNHLYFYWYRQILGQKVEFLVSFYNNEISEKSEIFDDQFSVERPDGSNFTLKIRSTKLEDSAMYFCASSGTGGMNTEAFFGQGTRLTVV.

The J gene is TRBJ2-6, the V gene TRBV5-4; a weak D match, TRBD2 (6 bases). The V gene lost 3 bases and the J gene lost 1 base, with 8 bases spanning the gap. This CDR3 is 15 amino acids long. CDR1 is SGHNT and CDR2 is YYREEE in the germline V gene (reference sequence). This CDR3 is CASSWGVSGANVLTF. CDR3 nucleotides: TGTGCCAGCAGCTGGGGGGTATCTGGGGCCAACGTCCTGACTTTC.

With respect to this clone: The identical CDR3 is also encoded by other nucleotide sequences in the sample. This sequence joins TRBV27 and TRBJ2-1, with a possible D match to TRBD1 (6 bases). V shed 4 bases and J shed 2 bases, with 12 bases lying between them. Germline CDR1 reads MNHEY; CDR2 reads SMNVEV (reference sequence). This CDR3 comprises 15 residues. This chain's CDR3 is CASSWGQPTYNEQFF. The DNA of the CDR3 is TGTGCCAGCAGTTGGGGACAACCAACCTACAATGAGCAGTTCTTC.

This chain connects TRBV28 to TRBJ1-4; the D is unclear. V was clipped by 6 bases and J by 0 bases, with 11 bases between them. CDR1 and CDR2 from the germline V gene are MDHEN and SYDVKM. The CDR3 extends over 15 amino acids. The CDR3 DNA is TGTGCCAGCAGCCGAGCCGGTGCAACTAATGAAAAACTGTTTTTT. Translated: CASSRAGATNEKLFF.

The V and J genes are TRBV5-1 and TRBJ2-7; 8 nucleotides agree with TRBD2. Trimming removed 0 bases from V and 2 bases from J; junction bases left unmatched: 4. Germline loops: CDR1 SGHRS, CDR2 YFSETQ. The CDR3 runs to 15 residues. The DNA for the CDR3 is TGCGCCAGCAGCTTGGCCGGGGGGGGGACCTACGAGCAGTACTTC. Translating it yields CASSLAGGGTYEQYF.

The V and J genes are TRBV5-1 and TRBJ2-7, with 11 bases aligning to TRBD2. The V and J ends lost 0 bases and 0 bases, in that order; junction bases with no gene match: 2. CDR3 length: 16 residues. From germline, CDR1 is SGHRS and CDR2 YFSETQ. CDR3 coding DNA: TGCGCCAGCAGCTTGGTTAGCGGGGGGGACTCCTACGAGCAGTACTTC. Encoded protein: CASSLVSGGDSYEQYF.

J is TRBJ1-2 and V is TRBV7-2; 11 positions agree with TRBD1. Germline V gene lookup returns CDR1 SGHTA and CDR2 FQGNSA. The CDR3 runs 14 residues. With V trimmed by 5 bases and J by 7 bases, 6 bases remained unmatched. The CDR3 loop reads CASSAGTGGFGYTF. DNA of the CDR3: TGTGCCAGCAGCGCCGGGACAGGGGGTTTTGGCTACACCTTC.

Only a few counts were recorded for this clone. The J gene is TRBJ2-1, the V gene TRBV2, with a possible D match to TRBD2 (6 bases). V lost 6 bases and J 14 bases, leaving 14 bases between the germline ends. In germline, CDR1 is SNHLY, CDR2 FYNNEI. This CDR3 has 11 residues. CDR3 sequence (DNA): TGTGCCAGCAGCGCTTCGGGACTGAAGTTCTTC. This codes for CASSASGLKFF. Based on the CDR3 plus reference TRBV2 and TRBJ2-1, the full variable domain is EPEVTQTPSHQVTQMGQEVILRCVPISNHLYFYWYRQILGQKVEFLVSFYNNEISEKSEIFDDQFSVERPDGSNFTLKIRSTKLEDSAMYFCASSASGLKFFGPGTRLTVL.

The chain joins TRBV10-1 to TRBJ2-1; 8 bases are shared with TRBD2. Germline V gives CDR1 WNHNN, CDR2 SYGVQD (reference sequence). The CDR3 runs 15 residues. V dropped 3 bases and J dropped 8; count of bases not matched to a gene: 9. The CDR3 region is CASSDGSGASDEQFF. The CDR3 bases are TGCGCCAGCAGTGACGGTAGCGGGGCTTCGGATGAGCAGTTCTTC.

This clone has only a few counts. V and J are TRBV29-1 and TRBJ1-2; D gene ambiguous. This CDR3 is built from 11 residues. CDR1 is SQVTM, CDR2 ANQGSEA, per germline. Trimming pared 4 bases from V and 4 bases from J, leaving 7 bases between. The CDR3 nucleotides read TGCAGCGTTGGAACATTCTATGGCTACACCTTC. This encodes CSVGTFYGYTF. Full variable domain (remainder filled in from reference TRBV29-1 and TRBJ1-2): SAVISQKPSRDICQRGTSLTIQCQVDSQVTMMFWYRQQPGQSLTLIATANQGSEATYESGFVIDKFPISRPNLTFSTLTVSNMSPEDSSIYLCSVGTFYGYTFGSGTRLTVV.

This clone was counted only a few times. The genes are TRBV6-5 and TRBJ1-2; D might be TRBD1 (6 bases). The CDR3 has 14 residues. The V end lost 1 base, the J end lost 7 bases, and 13 bases lay between the germline ends. The V gene's germline CDR1 is MNHEY and CDR2 SVGAGI. CDR3: CASSYYRQAAGYTF. The CDR3 nucleotides are TGTGCCAGCAGTTACTACAGACAGGCGGCTGGCTACACCTTC.

The chain carries TRBV6-1 and TRBJ2-7; 7 bases map to TRBD2. The CDR3 runs 15 residues. J was trimmed by 2 bases and V by 4 bases; bases with no gene match: 8. Germline values: CDR1 MNHNS, CDR2 SASEGT. CDR3 DNA: TGTGCCAGCAGTGCGGGACTTCGGGGGGCCTACGAGCAGTACTTC. Protein product: CASSAGLRGAYEQYF.

V and J are TRBV5-4 and TRBJ2-1; 14 positions agree with TRBD2. Trimming at V came to 4 bases and at J to 0 bases, leaving 6 bases not matched to a gene. Germline V lookup: CDR1 SGHNT, CDR2 YYREEE (reference sequence). This CDR3 contains 18 residues. CDR3 loop: CASSPWTSGGSSYNEQFF. CDR3 in DNA: TGTGCCAGCAGCCCGTGGACTAGCGGGGGGAGCTCCTACAATGAGCAGTTCTTC. Drawing the rest from reference TRBV5-4 and TRBJ2-1, the complete variable domain is ETGVTQSPTHLIKTRGQQVTLRCSSQSGHNTVSWYQQALGQGPQFIFQYYREEENGRGNFPPRFSGLQFPNYSSELNVNALELDDSALYLCASSPWTSGGSSYNEQFFGPGTRLTVL.

The chain has TRBV5-4 and TRBJ1-3; D call uncertain. This CDR3 has 16 residues. The germline V and J ends were trimmed by 1 base and 0 bases, with 11 bases remaining between them. CDR1 and CDR2 from the germline V gene are SGHNT and YYREEE (reference sequence). The CDR3 spells CASSLYQRSSGNTIYF. In DNA, the CDR3 is TGTGCCAGCAGCTTGTATCAGCGGAGCTCTGGAAACACCATATATTTT.

V and J are TRBV5-4 and TRBJ1-2; 9 positions match TRBD1. CDR1 and CDR2 (germline): SGHNT, YYREEE (reference sequence). V was clipped by 4 bases and J by 2 bases; unmatched bases: 3. The CDR3 runs to 14 residues. The DNA for the CDR3 is TGTGCCAGCAGCGGGGACAGGGTAAACTATGGCTACACCTTC. This codes for CASSGDRVNYGYTF.

The chain has TRBV10-3 and TRBJ1-4; tentatively, D is TRBD1 (5 bases). Trimming shortened V by 4 bases and J by 0 bases, and 6 bases separated the two germline ends. This CDR3 is 14 amino acids long. Germline lookup yields CDR1 ENHRY and CDR2 SYGVKD. CDR3 protein: CAISGGATNEKLFF. As DNA, the CDR3 is TGTGCCATCAGTGGGGGGGCAACTAATGAAAAACTGTTTTTT.

This clone has a single count. This chain links TRBV15 with TRBJ2-6, with D possibly being TRBD2 (6 bases). The CDR3 has 17 amino acids. The germline CDR1 and CDR2 sequences are LNHNV and YYDKDF (reference sequence). V dropped 3 bases and J dropped 2 bases, with 14 bases sitting between them. The CDR3 spells CATSSLVGEAGANVLTF. DNA for the CDR3: TGTGCCACCAGCAGTCTGGTGGGGGAGGCTGGGGCCAACGTCCTGACTTTC.

The V and J genes are TRBV5-1 and TRBJ2-2; D is ambiguous. The CDR3 is made up of 15 amino acids. Deletions cut 5 bases from V and 2 bases from J, with 13 bases between. From germline, CDR1 is SGHRS and CDR2 YFSETQ. In nucleotides, the CDR3 is TGCGCCAGCAGACCGGTGGAGAGAAACACCGGGGAGCTGTTTTTT. Translated, it gives CASRPVERNTGELFF.

The rearrangement uses TRBV6-1 and TRBJ1-2; D gene unclear. Per germline, CDR1 MNHNS and CDR2 SASEGT. This CDR3 comprises 14 residues. Deletions cut 10 bases from V and 1 base from J, with 16 bases between. CDR3 sequence reads: CATPFGLSNYGYTF. Here the CDR3 DNA reads TGTGCCACCCCGTTTGGACTTAGTAACTATGGCTACACCTTC.

The chain joins TRBV28 to TRBJ2-2; 10 positions match TRBD2. After removal of 4 bases from V and 5 bases from J, the junction contained 10 bases not matched to a gene. The CDR3 totals 17 residues. Germline V CDR1 and CDR2: MDHEN, SYDVKM. CDR3 in amino acids: CASSSPFERGGTGELFF. DNA of the CDR3: TGTGCCAGCAGTTCCCCGTTCGAGCGGGGGGGAACCGGGGAGCTGTTTTTT. Looking up the rest from reference TRBV28 and TRBJ2-2 gives the full variable domain: DVKVTQSSRYLVKRTGEKVFLECVQDMDHENMFWYRQDPGLGLRLIYFSYDVKMKEKGDIPEGYSVSREKKERFSLILESASTNQTSMYLCASSSPFERGGTGELFFGEGSRLTVL.